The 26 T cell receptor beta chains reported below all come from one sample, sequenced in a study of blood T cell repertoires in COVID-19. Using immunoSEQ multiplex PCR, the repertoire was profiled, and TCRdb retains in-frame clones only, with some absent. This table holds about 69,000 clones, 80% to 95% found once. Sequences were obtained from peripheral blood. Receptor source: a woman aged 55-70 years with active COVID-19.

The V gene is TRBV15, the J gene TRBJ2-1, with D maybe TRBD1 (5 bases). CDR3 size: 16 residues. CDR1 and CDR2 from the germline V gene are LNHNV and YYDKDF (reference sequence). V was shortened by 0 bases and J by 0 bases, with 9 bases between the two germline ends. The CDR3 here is CATSREDISSYNEQFF. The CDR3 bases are TGTGCCACCAGCAGAGAGGACATATCCTCCTACAATGAGCAGTTCTTC.

The CDR3 sequence: CASSLGHRNTGELFF. CDR3 in DNA: TGCGCCAGCAGTCTGGGCCACCGGAACACCGGGGAGCTGTTTTTT. V is TRBV5-1 and J is TRBJ2-2; D remains unclear. This CDR3 has 15 amino acids. CDR1 SGHRS and CDR2 YFSETQ come from the germline V gene. V was shortened by 5 bases and J by 1 base, with 12 bases between the two germline ends.

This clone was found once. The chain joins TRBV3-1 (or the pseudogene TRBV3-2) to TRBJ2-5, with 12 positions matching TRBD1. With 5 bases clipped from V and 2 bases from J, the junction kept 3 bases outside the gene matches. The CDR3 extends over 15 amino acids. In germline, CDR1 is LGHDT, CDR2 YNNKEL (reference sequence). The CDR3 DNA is TGTGCCAGCAGCGGGACAGGGGGCGGGCAAGAGACCCAGTACTTC. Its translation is CASSGTGGGQETQYF.

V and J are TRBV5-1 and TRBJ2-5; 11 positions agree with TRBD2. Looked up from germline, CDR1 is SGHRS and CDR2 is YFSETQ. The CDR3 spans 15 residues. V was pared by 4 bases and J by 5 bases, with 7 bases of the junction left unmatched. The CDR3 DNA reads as TGCGCCAGCAGCGACAGACTAGCGGGACTTGAGACCCAGTACTTC. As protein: CASSDRLAGLETQYF.

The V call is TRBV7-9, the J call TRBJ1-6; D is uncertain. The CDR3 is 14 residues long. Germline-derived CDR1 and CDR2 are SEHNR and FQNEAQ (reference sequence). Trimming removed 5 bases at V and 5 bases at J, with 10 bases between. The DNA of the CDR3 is TGTGCCAGCAGCCAGCTGAGGGATAATTCACCCCTCCACTTT. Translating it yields CASSQLRDNSPLHF.

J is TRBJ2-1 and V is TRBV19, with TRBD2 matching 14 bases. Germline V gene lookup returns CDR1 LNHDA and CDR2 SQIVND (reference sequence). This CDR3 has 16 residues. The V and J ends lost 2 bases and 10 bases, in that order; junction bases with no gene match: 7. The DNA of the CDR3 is TGTGCCAGTAGTATACCCACGGGACTAGCGGGAGTAGAGCAGTTCTTC. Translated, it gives CASSIPTGLAGVEQFF.

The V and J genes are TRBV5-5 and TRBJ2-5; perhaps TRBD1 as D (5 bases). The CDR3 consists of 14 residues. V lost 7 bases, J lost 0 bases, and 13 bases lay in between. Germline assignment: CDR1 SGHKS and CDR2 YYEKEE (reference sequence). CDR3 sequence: CASGGASYQETQYF. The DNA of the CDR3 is TGTGCCAGCGGTGGGGCCTCGTACCAAGAGACCCAGTACTTC.

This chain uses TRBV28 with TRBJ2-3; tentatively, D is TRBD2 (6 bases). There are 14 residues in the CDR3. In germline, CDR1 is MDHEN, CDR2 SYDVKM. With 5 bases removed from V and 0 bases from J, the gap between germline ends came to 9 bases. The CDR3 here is CASSGDFSTDTQYF. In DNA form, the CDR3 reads TGTGCCAGCAGTGGGGACTTTAGCACAGATACGCAGTATTTT.

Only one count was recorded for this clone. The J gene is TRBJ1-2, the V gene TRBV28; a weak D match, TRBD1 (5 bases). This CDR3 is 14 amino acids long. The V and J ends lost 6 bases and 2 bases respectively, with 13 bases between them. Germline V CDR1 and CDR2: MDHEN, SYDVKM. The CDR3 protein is CASRRQEGNYGYTF. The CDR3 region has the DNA TGTGCCAGCAGGCGGCAGGAGGGGAACTATGGCTACACCTTC.

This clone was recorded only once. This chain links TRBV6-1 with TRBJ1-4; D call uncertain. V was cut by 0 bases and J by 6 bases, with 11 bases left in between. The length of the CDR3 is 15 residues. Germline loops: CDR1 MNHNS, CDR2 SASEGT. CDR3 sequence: CASSEAQTFDEKLFF. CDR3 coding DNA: TGTGCCAGCAGTGAAGCCCAGACTTTTGATGAAAAACTGTTTTTT.

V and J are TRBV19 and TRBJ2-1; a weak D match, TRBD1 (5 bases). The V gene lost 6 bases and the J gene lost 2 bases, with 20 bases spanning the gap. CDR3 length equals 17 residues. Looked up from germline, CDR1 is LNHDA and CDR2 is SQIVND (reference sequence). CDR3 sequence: CASSPAIGRGPYNEQFF. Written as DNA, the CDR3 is TGTGCCAGTAGCCCCGCTATAGGTAGGGGCCCCTACAATGAGCAGTTCTTC.

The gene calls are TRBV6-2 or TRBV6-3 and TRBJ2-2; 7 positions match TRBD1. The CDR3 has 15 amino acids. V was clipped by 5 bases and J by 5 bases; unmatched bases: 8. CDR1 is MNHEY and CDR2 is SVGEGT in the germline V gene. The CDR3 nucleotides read TGTGCCAGCAGTATCACACAGGGGAAGACCGGGGAGCTGTTTTTT. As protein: CASSITQGKTGELFF.

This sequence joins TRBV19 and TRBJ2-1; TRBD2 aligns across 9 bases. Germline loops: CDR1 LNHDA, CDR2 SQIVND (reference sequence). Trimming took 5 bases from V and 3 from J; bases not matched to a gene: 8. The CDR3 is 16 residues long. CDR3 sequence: CASSVLSGSGYNEQFF. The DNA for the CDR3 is TGTGCCAGTAGTGTCCTTAGCGGGAGTGGCTACAATGAGCAGTTCTTC.

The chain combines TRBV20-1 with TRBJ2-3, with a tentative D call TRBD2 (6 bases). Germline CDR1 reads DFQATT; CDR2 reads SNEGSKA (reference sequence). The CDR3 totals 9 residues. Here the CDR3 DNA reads TGCAGACTAGCAAATACGCAGTATTTT. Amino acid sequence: CRLANTQYF.

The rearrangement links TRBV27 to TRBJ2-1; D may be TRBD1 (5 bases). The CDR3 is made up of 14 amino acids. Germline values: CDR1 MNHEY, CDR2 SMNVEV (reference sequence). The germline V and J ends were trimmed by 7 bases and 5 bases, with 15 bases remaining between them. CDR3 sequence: CASTPWGQDNEQFF. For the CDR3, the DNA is TGTGCCAGCACTCCCTGGGGCCAAGACAATGAGCAGTTCTTC.

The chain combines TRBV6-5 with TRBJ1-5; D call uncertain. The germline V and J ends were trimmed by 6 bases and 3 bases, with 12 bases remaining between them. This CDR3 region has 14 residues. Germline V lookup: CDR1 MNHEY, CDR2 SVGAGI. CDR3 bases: TGTGCCAGCAGGGGAGTCTACGCCAATCAGCCCCAGCATTTT. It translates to CASRGVYANQPQHF.

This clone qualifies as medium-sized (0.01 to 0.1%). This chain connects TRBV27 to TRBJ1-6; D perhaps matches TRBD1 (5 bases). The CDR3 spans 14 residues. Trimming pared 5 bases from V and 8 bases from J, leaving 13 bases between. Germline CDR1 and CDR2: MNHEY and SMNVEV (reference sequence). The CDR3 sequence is CASSLGTPDSPLHF. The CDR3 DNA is TGTGCCAGCAGTCTGGGGACTCCTGATTCACCCCTCCACTTT.

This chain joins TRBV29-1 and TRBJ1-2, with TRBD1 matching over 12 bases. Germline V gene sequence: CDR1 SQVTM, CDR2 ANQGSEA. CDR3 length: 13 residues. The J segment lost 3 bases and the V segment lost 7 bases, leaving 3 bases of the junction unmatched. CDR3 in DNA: TGCAGCGCGGGACAGGGGGCATACTATGGCTACACCTTC. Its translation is CSAGQGAYYGYTF. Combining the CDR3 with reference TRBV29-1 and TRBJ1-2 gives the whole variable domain SAVISQKPSRDICQRGTSLTIQCQVDSQVTMMFWYRQQPGQSLTLIATANQGSEATYESGFVIDKFPISRPNLTFSTLTVSNMSPEDSSIYLCSAGQGAYYGYTFGSGTRLTVV.

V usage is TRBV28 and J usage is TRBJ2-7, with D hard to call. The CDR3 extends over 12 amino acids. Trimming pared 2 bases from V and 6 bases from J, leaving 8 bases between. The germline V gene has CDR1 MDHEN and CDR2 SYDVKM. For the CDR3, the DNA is TGTGCCAGCAGTTTAACCGGGTTCGAGCAGTACTTC. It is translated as CASSLTGFEQYF.

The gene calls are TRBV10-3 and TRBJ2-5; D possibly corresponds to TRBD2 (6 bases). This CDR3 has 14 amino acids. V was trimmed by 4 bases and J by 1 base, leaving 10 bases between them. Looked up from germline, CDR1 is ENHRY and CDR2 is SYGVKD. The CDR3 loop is CAISARDFQETQYF. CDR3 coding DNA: TGTGCCATCAGTGCCCGGGACTTCCAAGAGACCCAGTACTTC.

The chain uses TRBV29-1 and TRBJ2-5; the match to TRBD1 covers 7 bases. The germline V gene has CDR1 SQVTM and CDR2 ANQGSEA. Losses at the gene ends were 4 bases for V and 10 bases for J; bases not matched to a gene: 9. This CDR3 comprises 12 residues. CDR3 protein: CSVALDRAIQYF. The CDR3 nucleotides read TGCAGCGTTGCCCTCGACAGGGCAATCCAGTACTTC.

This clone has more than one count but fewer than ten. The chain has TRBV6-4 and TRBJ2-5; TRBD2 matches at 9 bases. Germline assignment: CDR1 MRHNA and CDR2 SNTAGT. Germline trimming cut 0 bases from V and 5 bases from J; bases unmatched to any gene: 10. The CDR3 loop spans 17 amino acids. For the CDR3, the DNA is TGTGCCAGCAGTGACTCTCAGCGGGAGGATGAGCGCGAGACCCAGTACTTC. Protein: CASSDSQREDERETQYF.

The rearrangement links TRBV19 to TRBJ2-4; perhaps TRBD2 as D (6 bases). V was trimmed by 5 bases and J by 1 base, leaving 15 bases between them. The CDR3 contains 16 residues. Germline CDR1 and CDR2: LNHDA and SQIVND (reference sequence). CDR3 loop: CASSQLARGAKNIQYF. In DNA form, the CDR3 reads TGTGCCAGTAGTCAACTAGCAAGGGGCGCCAAAAACATTCAGTACTTC.

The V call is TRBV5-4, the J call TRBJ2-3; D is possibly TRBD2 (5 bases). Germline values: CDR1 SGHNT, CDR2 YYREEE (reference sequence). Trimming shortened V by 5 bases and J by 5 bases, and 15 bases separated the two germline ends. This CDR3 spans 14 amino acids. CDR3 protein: CASSSGLSGDTQYF. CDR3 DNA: TGTGCCAGCAGTTCCGGACTCTCGGGAGATACGCAGTATTTT.

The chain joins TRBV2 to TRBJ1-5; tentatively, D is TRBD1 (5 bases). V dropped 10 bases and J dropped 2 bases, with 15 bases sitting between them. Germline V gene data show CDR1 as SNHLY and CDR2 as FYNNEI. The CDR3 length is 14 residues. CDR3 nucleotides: TGTGCCACTAAGGGAGGGGCCGGCAATCAGCCCCAGCATTTT. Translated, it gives CATKGGAGNQPQHF.

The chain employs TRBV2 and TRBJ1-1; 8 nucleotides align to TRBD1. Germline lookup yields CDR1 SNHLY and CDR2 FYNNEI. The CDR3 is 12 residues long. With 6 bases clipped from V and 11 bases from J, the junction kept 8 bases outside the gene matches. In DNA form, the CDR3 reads TGTGCCAGCAGCCTCCAGGGGGCGAAGGCTTTCTTT. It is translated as CASSLQGAKAFF.